This T cell receptor beta chain was captured by sequencing in a study of T cell repertoires in cytomegalovirus infection. Study-wide context: TCR beta signatures that were public indicated CMV infection and matching HLA type. Study-level results: Carriage of CMV together with the relevant HLA was identifiable through cumulative public TCR beta family frequency. What dominated the ex vivo response were HLA-C-restricted CMV-specific TCR beta clonotypes.

TCRdb analysed the reads with MiXCR anew, one entry per CDR3 protein. The sample gives about 230,000 distinct CDR3 sequences, 22% of which show up once; about 20% is in the top ten. In regard to this clonotype: The target antigen is unknown.

Germline values: CDR1 MNHEY, CDR2 SVGEGT. With 7 bases removed from V and 2 bases from J, the gap between germline ends came to 23 bases. This CDR3 contains 18 residues. This sequence originates from a human donor in good health (CMV status not recorded). Some clones in this sample may be carry-over from other donors' samples. The source material was CD8+ T cells from PBMCs. This chain joins TRBV6-2 or TRBV6-3 and TRBJ2-2; D gene unclear. The CDR3 sequence: CASITSAPLKFNTGELFF. As DNA, the CDR3 is TGTGCCAGCATCACCTCGGCACCACTTAAATTTAACACCGGGGAGCTGTTTTTT.